This is a list of T cell receptor beta chains from one sample in a study of breast tumors, draining lymph nodes, adjacent tissues. Each CDR3 protein gets one entry after TCRdb re-called the multiplex PCR reads with MiXCR. The table includes more than 20,000 distinct CDR3 sequences, under 30% detected once. The sample consisted of breast tumor tissue. The source of these receptors is a female donor with breast cancer. Some clones in this sample may be carry-over from other donors' samples. CDR3s include the opening cysteine and the closing phenylalanine or tryptophan. D genes are given only for firm matches. Some rows have no size entry. The others give once, few or many, or a class for an expanded clone.

NA	few	TRBJ1-1	TRBV6-6	15	TGTGCCGCCACCCTGCGCGGAGGAGAGAACACTGAAGCTTTCTTT	CAATLRGGENTEAFF
NA	many	TRBJ2-1	TRBV3-1	12	TGTGCCAGCGACGGGGGAGATGATGAGCAGTTCTTC	CASDGGDDEQFF
NA	many	TRBJ1-3	TRBV6-2/TRBV6-3	14	TGTGCCAGCAGTTACGGGGGCTCTGGAAACACCATATATTTT	CASSYGGSGNTIYF
TRBD2	many	TRBJ2-7	TRBV19	13	TGTGCCAGTATGCCAGCGGGAGCCTACGAGCAGTACTTC	CASMPAGAYEQYF
NA	NA	TRBJ1-1	TRBV6-6	13	TGTGCCAGCAGTTACTCGATCCAGGGTGAAGCTTTCTTT	CASSYSIQGEAFF
NA	many	TRBJ2-2	TRBV6-5	15	TGTGCCAGCAGCCGGGAGCAGGGCAACACCGGGGAGCTGTTTTTT	CASSREQGNTGELFF
TRBD2	many	TRBJ2-1	TRBV7-9	16	TGTGCCAGCAGTCCGTTCCTAGCGGTAGGAGACAATGAGCAGTTCTTC	CASSPFLAVGDNEQFF
NA	many	TRBJ2-1	TRBV25-1	13	TGTGCCAGCAGCGCGGGACACTACAATGAGCAGTTCTTC	CASSAGHYNEQFF
NA	many	TRBJ1-5	TRBV5-8	13	TGTGCCAGCAGTTTGGTACCCAATCAGCCCCAGCATTTT	CASSLVPNQPQHF
NA	NA	TRBJ1-1	TRBV20-1	15	TGCAGTGCTAGAGATGATCAGGGAGGAATCACTGAAGCTTTCTTT	CSARDDQGGITEAFF
NA	many	TRBJ1-2	TRBV30	12	TGTGCCTGGAGTGTAGACAGCTATGGCTACACCTTC	CAWSVDSYGYTF
NA	many	TRBJ1-5	TRBV11-2	14	TGTGCCAGCAGCTTAGTCGGACGAAATCAGCCCCAGCATTTT	CASSLVGRNQPQHF
TRBD1	many	TRBJ2-7	TRBV6-6	15	TGTGCCAGCAGAAATGGACAGGCAATCTCCTACGAGCAGTACTTC	CASRNGQAISYEQYF
NA	many	TRBJ2-5	TRBV18	15	TGTGCCAGCTCACCACCGGACGAGGGGCAAGAGACCCAGTACTTC	CASSPPDEGQETQYF
NA	NA	TRBJ2-5	TRBV5-4	15	TGTGCCAGCAGCTTGGAGCACACAGTACAAGAGACCCAGTACTTC	CASSLEHTVQETQYF
TRBD2	medium-sized	TRBJ2-2	TRBV28	14	TGTGCCAGCAGTAAAACTAGCGCGGCCGGGGAGCTGTTTTTT	CASSKTSAAGELFF
NA	NA	TRBJ2-6	TRBV6-1	21	TGTGCCAGCAGTGAAGCGCGGGTAAATTTTGGAGGTCGACCGCGGGCCAACGTCCTGACTTTC	CASSEARVNFGGRPRANVLTF
NA	NA	TRBJ1-1	TRBV6-6	14	TGTGCCAGCAGTTATTCCGGAGAGAACACTGAAGCTTTCTTT	CASSYSGENTEAFF
TRBD2	many	TRBJ2-5	TRBV29-1	13	TGCAGCGTGGGACTAGCGGGAAGGGAGACCCAGTACTTC	CSVGLAGRETQYF
NA	NA	TRBJ1-1	TRBV9	17	TGTGCCAGCAGCGTAGGTCTGGGGGGAAGGTCACAAGGAGAAGCTTTCTTT	CASSVGLGGRSQGEAFF
TRBD2	many	TRBJ2-1	TRBV24-1	14	TGTGCCACCAGTTGGACTAGCGGGAGCAATGAGCAGTTCTTC	CATSWTSGSNEQFF
NA	many	TRBJ2-1	TRBV6-6	16	TGTGCCAGCAGTTATAGGGTCCACTCTAAACGGGATGAGCAGTTCTTC	CASSYRVHSKRDEQFF
NA	many	TRBJ1-5	TRBV25-1	12	TGTGCCAGCAGTGTCAGCAATCAGCCCCAGCATTTT	CASSVSNQPQHF
TRBD1	many	TRBJ2-3	TRBV2	15	TGTGCCAGCACCAAGACAGGGGCAAGTACAGATACGCAGTATTTT	CASTKTGASTDTQYF
NA	many	TRBJ2-7	TRBV11-2	15	TGTGCCAGCAGCCACACGTTTGCGGAACCCCTCGAGCAGTACTTC	CASSHTFAEPLEQYF
NA	many	TRBJ2-1	TRBV27	13	TGTGCCAGCAGTTTAACGGGAGTGGTTGAGCAGTTCTTC	CASSLTGVVEQFF
NA	NA	TRBJ2-1	TRBV30	16	TGTGCCTGGAGGAGAGACCCAGGGGCTGACTACAATGAGCAGTTCTTC	CAWRRDPGADYNEQFF
TRBD2	many	TRBJ2-3	TRBV2	15	TGTGCCAGCAGTAGGCTAGCGGGAAGTGGTGGTACGCAGTATTTT	CASSRLAGSGGTQYF
TRBD2	many	TRBJ2-2	TRBV3-1	15	TGTGCCAGCAGGAGACTAGCGGGAGAGACCGGGGAGCTGTTTTTT	CASRRLAGETGELFF
NA	many	TRBJ2-7	TRBV7-9	15	TGTGCCAGCAGCCCACCCGACAAAAAGGGATACGAGCAGTACTTC	CASSPPDKKGYEQYF
TRBD2	NA	TRBJ2-1	TRBV5-1	14	TGCGCCAGCAGCTTCGGGACTAGCGGGACCACGCAGTTCTTC	CASSFGTSGTTQFF
NA	many	TRBJ1-2	TRBV30	12	TGTGCCTGGAGTGACAGCTGGACTGGCTACACCTTC	CAWSDSWTGYTF
NA	many	TRBJ2-1	TRBV6-1	14	TGTGCCAGCAGTGAACCACAGAGCTACAATGAGCAGTTCTTC	CASSEPQSYNEQFF
NA	many	TRBJ2-7	TRBV20-1	13	TGCAGTGCTAGTGTCCCGGGCACCTACGAGCAGTACTTC	CSASVPGTYEQYF
NA	many	TRBJ2-5	TRBV20-1	13	TGCAGTGTCACGACAGGGAGGACGGAGACCCAGTACTTC	CSVTTGRTETQYF
NA	many	TRBJ2-1	TRBV24-1	15	TGTGCCACCAGTGATTTGACGCTGGCGCGGGGTGAGCAGTTCTTC	CATSDLTLARGEQFF
NA	many	TRBJ2-3	TRBV11-2	15	TGTGCCAGCAGCCCTCGGACAGTTCTCACAGATACGCAGTATTTT	CASSPRTVLTDTQYF
NA	NA	TRBJ1-5	TRBV15	14	TGTGCCACCAGCAGCCGTGGAACGGATCAGCCCCAGCATTTT	CATSSRGTDQPQHF
TRBD2	many	TRBJ2-3	TRBV29-1	14	TGCAGCGTCTCTAGCGGGAGGGGTGGAGATACGCAGTATTTT	CSVSSGRGGDTQYF
NA	NA	TRBJ1-5	TRBV28	14	TGTGCCAGCAGTGGACAGTCTAGCAATCAGCCCCAGCATTTT	CASSGQSSNQPQHF
NA	many	TRBJ1-4	TRBV7-2	14	TGTGCCAGCAGCTTAGGGTCCCCGGGGGAAAAACTGTTTTTT	CASSLGSPGEKLFF
NA	many	TRBJ2-7	TRBV20-1	11	TGCAGTGCTAGAGGAGCCTACGAGCAGTACTTC	CSARGAYEQYF
NA	many	TRBJ1-2	TRBV19	14	TGTGCCAGTAGTAAGGAGGGTTGGAACTATGGCTACACCTTC	CASSKEGWNYGYTF
NA	large	TRBJ2-3	TRBV29-1	12	TGCAGCGTTGAAACAGGGACAGATACGCAGTATTTT	CSVETGTDTQYF
TRBD1	many	TRBJ2-5	TRBV3-1	16	TGTGCCAGCAGCCAAAGGACAGGGAGCGTCGAAGAGACCCAGTACTTC	CASSQRTGSVEETQYF